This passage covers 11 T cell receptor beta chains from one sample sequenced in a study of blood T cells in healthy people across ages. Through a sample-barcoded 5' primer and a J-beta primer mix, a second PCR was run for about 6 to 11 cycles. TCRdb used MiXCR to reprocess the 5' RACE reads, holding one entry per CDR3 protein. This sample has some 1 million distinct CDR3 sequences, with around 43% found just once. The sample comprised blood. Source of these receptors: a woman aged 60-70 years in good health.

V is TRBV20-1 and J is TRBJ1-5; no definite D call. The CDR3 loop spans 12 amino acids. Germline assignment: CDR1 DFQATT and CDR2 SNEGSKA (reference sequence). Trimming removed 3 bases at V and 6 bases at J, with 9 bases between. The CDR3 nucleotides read TGCAGTGCTAGCCTGCGAGGTCAGCCCCAGCATTTT. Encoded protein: CSASLRGQPQHF.

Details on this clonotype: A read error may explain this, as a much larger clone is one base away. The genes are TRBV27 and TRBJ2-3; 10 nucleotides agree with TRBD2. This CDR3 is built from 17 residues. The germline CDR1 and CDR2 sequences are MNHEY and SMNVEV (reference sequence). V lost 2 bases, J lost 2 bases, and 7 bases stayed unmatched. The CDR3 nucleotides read TGTGCCAGCAGTTTACTCTCCGGGACTAGCGCCACAGATACGCAGTATTTT. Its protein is CASSLLSGTSATDTQYF.

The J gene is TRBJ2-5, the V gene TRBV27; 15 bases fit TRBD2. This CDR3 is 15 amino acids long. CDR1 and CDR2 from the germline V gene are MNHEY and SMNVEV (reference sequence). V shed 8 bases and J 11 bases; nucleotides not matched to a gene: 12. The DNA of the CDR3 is TGTGCCAGCGGACCAGGACTAGCGGGAGGGAATGAGCAGTACTTC. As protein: CASGPGLAGGNEQYF.

CDR3 amino acids: CSAPVEIGIYGYTF. The DNA of the CDR3 is TGCAGTGCTCCCGTTGAAATCGGGATCTATGGCTACACCTTC. The rearrangement joins TRBV20-1 to TRBJ1-2; the D is unclear. V gave up 5 bases and J gave up 4 bases, with 17 bases separating them. The CDR3 runs to 14 residues. Per germline, CDR1 DFQATT and CDR2 SNEGSKA (reference sequence).

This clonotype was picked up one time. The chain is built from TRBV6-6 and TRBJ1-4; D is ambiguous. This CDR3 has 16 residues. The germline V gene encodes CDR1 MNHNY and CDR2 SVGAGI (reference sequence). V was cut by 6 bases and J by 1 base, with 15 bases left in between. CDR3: CASRRLGSQTNEKLFF. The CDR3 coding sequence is TGTGCCAGCAGGCGGCTGGGCTCCCAAACTAATGAAAAACTGTTTTTT.

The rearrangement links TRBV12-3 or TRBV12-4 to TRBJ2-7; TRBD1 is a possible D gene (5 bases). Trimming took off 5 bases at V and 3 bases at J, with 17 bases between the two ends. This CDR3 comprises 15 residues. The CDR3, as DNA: TGTGCCAGCAGTCCTGGGGCAGCCAAAAACTACGAGCAGTACTTC. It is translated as CASSPGAAKNYEQYF.

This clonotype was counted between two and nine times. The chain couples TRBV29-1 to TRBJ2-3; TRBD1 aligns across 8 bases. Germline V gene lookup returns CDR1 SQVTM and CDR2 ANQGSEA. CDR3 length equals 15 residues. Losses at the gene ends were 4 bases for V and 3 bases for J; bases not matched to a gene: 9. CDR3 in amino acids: CSVAGGWGVTDTQYF. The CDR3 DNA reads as TGCAGCGTTGCAGGGGGCTGGGGGGTGACAGATACGCAGTATTTT.

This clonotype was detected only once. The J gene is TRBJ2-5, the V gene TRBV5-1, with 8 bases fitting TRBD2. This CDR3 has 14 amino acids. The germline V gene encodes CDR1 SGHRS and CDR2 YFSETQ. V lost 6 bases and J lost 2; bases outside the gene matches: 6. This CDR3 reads CASTTGGQQETQYF. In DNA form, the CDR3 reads TGCGCCAGCACCACGGGGGGGCAGCAAGAGACCCAGTACTTC. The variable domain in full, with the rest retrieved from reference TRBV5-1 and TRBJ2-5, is KAGVTQTPRYLIKTRGQQVTLSCSPISGHRSVSWYQQTPGQGLQFLFEYFSETQRNKGNFPGRFSGRQFSNSRSEMNVSTLELGDSALYLCASTTGGQQETQYFGPGTRLLVL.

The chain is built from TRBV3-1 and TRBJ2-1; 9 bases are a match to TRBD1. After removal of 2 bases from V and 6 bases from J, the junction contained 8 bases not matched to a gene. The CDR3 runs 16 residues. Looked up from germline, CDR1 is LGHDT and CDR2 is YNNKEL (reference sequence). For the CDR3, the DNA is TGTGCCAGCAGCCAACTTACCACGGGACAGGGCAATGAGCAGTTCTTC. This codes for CASSQLTTGQGNEQFF.

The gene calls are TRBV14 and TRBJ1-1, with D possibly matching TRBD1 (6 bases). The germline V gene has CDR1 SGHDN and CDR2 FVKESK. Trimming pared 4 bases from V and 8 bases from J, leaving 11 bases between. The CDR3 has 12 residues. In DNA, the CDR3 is TGTGCCAGCAGCCGTTGGACAGAAGAAGCTTTCTTT. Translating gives CASSRWTEEAFF.

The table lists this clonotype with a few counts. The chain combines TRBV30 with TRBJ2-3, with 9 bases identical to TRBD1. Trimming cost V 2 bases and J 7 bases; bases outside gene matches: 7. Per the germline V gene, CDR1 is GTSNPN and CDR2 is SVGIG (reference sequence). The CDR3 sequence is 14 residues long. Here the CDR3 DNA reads TGTGCCTGGAGTAAACAGGGGGCTCGGAATACGCAGTATTTT. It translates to CAWSKQGARNTQYF.